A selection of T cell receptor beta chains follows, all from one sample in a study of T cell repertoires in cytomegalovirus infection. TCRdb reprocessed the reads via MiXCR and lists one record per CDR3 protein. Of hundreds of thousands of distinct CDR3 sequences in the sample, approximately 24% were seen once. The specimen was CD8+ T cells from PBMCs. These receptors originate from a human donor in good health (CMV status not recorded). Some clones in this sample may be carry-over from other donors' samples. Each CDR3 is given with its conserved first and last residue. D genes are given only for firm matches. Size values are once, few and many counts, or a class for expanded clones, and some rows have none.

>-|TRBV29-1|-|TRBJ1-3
CSIQGQAVDGNTIYF
TGCAGCATCCAGGGCCAGGCCGTCGATGGAAACACCATATATTTT
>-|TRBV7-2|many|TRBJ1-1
CASSSPSVGATAATEAFF
TGTGCCAGCAGCTCCCCCTCCGTAGGGGCGACGGCAGCGACTGAAGCTTTCTTT
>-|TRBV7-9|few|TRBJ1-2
CASSPPGIHGYTF
TGTGCCAGCAGCCCCCCGGGCATCCATGGCTACACCTTC
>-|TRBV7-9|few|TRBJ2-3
CASSLDTATDTQYF
TGTGCCAGCAGCTTAGATACAGCAACAGATACGCAGTATTTT
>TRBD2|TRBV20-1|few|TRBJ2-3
CSARGSPGGNTDTQYF
TGCAGTGCTAGAGGTTCACCGGGGGGTAACACAGATACGCAGTATTTT
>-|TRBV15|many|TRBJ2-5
CATSRAGRDQETQYF
TGTGCCACCAGCAGAGCGGGACGAGACCAAGAGACCCAGTACTTC
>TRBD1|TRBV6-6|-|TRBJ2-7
CVSSYGTVYEQYF
TGTGTCAGCAGTTACGGGACAGTCTACGAGCAGTACTTC
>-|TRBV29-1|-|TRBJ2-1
CSVQGGSSYNEQFF
TGCAGCGTTCAGGGTGGGAGCTCCTACAATGAGCAGTTCTTC
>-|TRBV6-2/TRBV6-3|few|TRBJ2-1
CASSYLVMGDEQFF
TGTGCCAGCAGTTATCTAGTAATGGGGGATGAGCAGTTCTTC
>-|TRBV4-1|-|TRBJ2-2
CASSQFRDTTGELFF
TGCGCCAGCAGCCAATTCCGGGACACCACCGGGGAGCTGTTTTTT
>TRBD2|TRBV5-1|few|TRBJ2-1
CASSRVAGDYNEQFF
TGCGCCAGCAGTCGAGTAGCGGGGGACTACAATGAGCAGTTCTTC
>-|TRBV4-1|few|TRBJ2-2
CASSHLPGAGELFF
TGCGCCAGCAGCCATCTCCCCGGGGCCGGGGAGCTGTTTTTT
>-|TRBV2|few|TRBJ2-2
CATGRSTGELFF
TGTGCCACCGGGAGATCCACCGGGGAGCTGTTTTTT
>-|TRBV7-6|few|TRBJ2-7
CASSLELYEQYF
TGTGCCAGCAGCTTAGAGTTGTACGAGCAGTACTTC
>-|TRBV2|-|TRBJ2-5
CASRPTAGARETQYF
TGTGCCAGCAGACCAACGGCGGGGGCGCGAGAGACCCAGTACTTC
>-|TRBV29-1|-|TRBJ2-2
CSVVSGITGELFF
TGCAGCGTTGTCTCTGGGATCACCGGGGAGCTGTTTTTT
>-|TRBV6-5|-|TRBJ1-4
CASSYGAGEKLFF
TGTGCCAGCAGTTATGGGGCTGGGGAAAAACTGTTTTTT
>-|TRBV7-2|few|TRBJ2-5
CASSLIEVETQYF
TGTGCCAGCAGCTTAATTGAAGTAGAGACCCAGTACTTC
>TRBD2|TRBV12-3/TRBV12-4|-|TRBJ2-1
CASSGGGRNEQFF
TGTGCCAGCAGCGGGGGAGGGAGGAATGAGCAGTTCTTC
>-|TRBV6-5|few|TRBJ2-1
CASSYFGGPHNAQFF
TGTGCCAGCAGTTACTTCGGGGGCCCCCACAATGCGCAGTTCTTC
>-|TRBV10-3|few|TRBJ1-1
CAISDRGRTNTEAFF
TGTGCCATCAGTGATCGAGGGAGGACGAACACTGAAGCTTTCTTT
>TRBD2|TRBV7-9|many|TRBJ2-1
CASSPVESGDYNEQFF
TGTGCCAGCAGCCCCGTGGAGAGCGGGGACTACAATGAGCAGTTCTTC
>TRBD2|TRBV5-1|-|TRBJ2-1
CASSLVERGDYNEQFF
TGCGCCAGCAGCTTGGTGGAGCGGGGGGACTACAATGAGCAGTTCTTC
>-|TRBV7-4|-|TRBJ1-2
CASSSGQPAF
TGTGCCAGCAGCTCCGGACAGCCCGCCTTC
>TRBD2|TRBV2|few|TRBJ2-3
CASSPIGGPSGASTDTQYF
TGTGCCAGCAGCCCCATAGGGGGGCCTAGCGGGGCTAGCACAGATACGCAGTATTTT
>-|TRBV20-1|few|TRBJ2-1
CSARGLGENEQFF
TGCAGTGCTAGGGGGTTGGGGGAAAATGAGCAGTTCTTC
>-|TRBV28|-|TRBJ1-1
CASSMWVDSPEAFF
TGTGCCAGCAGTATGTGGGTCGACTCCCCTGAAGCTTTCTTT
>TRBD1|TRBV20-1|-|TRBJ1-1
CSALDRGLRGAFF
TGCAGTGCACTCGACAGGGGGCTTAGGGGAGCTTTCTTT
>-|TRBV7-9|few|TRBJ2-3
CASSLLGAAPTDTQYF
TGTGCCAGCAGCTTGCTGGGGGCTGCCCCCACAGATACGCAGTATTTT
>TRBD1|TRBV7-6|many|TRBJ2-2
CASSPAGTANTGELFF
TGTGCCAGCAGCCCCGCCGGGACAGCCAACACCGGGGAGCTGTTTTTT
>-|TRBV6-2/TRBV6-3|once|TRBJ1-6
CASSQGHYSPLHF
TGTGCCAGCAGCCAGGGGCACTATTCACCCCTCCACTTT
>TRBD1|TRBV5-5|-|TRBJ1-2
CASSLEGQGYDDYTF
TGTGCCAGCAGCTTGGAGGGACAGGGTTACGATGACTACACCTTC
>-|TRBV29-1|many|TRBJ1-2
CSVAGTPNVYGYTF
TGCAGCGTTGCCGGGACCCCTAATGTCTATGGCTACACCTTC
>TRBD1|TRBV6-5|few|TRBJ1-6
CASSYSIQGDYNSPLHF
TGTGCCAGCAGTTACTCGATCCAGGGGGATTATAATTCACCCCTCCACTTT